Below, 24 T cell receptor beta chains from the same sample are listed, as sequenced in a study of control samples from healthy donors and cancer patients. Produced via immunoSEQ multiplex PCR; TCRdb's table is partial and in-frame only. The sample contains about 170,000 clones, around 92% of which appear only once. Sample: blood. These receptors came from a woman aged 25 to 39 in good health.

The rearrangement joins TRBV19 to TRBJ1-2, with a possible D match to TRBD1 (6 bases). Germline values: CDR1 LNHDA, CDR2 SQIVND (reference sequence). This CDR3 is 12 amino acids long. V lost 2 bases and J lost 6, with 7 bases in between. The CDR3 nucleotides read TGTGCCAGTAGTATACAGGGGAATGGCTACACCTTC. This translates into CASSIQGNGYTF.

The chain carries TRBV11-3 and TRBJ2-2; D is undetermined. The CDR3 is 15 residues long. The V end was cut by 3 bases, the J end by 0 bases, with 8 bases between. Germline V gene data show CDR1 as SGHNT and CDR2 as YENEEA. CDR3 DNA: TGTGCCAGCAGCTTGGGTCGGTCGAACACCGGGGAGCTGTTTTTT. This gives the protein CASSLGRSNTGELFF. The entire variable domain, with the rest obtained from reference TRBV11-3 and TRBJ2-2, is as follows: EAGVVQSPRYKIIEKKQPVAFWCNPISGHNTLYWYLQNLGQGPELLIRYENEEAVDDSQLPKDRFSAERLKGVDSTLKIQPAELGDSAVYLCASSLGRSNTGELFFGEGSRLTVL.

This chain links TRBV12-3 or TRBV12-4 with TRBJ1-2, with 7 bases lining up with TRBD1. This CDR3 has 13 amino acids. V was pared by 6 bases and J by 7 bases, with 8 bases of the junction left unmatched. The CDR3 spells CASSNRQGSGYTF. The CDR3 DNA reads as TGTGCCAGCAGCAATAGACAGGGTTCTGGCTACACCTTC.

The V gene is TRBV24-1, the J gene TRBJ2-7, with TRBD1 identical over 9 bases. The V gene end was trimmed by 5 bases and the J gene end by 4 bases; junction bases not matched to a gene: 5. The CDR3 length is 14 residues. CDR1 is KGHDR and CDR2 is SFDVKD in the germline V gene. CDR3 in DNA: TGTGCCACCAGTGTTGGACAGGGGCGGTACGAGCAGTACTTC. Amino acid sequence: CATSVGQGRYEQYF.

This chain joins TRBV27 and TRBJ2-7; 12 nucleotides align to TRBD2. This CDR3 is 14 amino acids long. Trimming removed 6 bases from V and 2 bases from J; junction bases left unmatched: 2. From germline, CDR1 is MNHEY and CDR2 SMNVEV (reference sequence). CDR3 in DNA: TGTGCCAGCAGGCGGACTAGCGGGACCTACGAGCAGTACTTC. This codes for CASRRTSGTYEQYF.

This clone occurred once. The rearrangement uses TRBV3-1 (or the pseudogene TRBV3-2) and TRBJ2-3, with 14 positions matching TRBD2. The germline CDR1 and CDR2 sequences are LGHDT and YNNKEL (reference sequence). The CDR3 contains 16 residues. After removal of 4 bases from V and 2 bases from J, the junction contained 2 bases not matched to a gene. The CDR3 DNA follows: TGTGCCAGCAGCCCGGGACTAGCGGGGGACACAGATACGCAGTATTTT. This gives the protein CASSPGLAGDTDTQYF.

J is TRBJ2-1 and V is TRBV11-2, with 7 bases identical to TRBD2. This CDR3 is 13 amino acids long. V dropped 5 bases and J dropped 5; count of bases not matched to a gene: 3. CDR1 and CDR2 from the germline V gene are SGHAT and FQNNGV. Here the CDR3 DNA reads TGTGCCAGCAGCCCCCGGGAGGACAATGAGCAGTTCTTC. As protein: CASSPREDNEQFF.

The CDR3 DNA reads TGCAGCGTGAGCAAGAGCTCTGGAAACACCATATATTTT. This encodes CSVSKSSGNTIYF. This chain links TRBV29-1 with TRBJ1-3; D remains unclear. V was pared by 6 bases and J by 0 bases, with 9 bases between. The CDR3 length is 13 residues. Germline V CDR1 and CDR2: SQVTM, ANQGSEA. The entire variable domain, with the rest obtained from reference TRBV29-1 and TRBJ1-3, is as follows: SAVISQKPSRDICQRGTSLTIQCQVDSQVTMMFWYRQQPGQSLTLIATANQGSEATYESGFVIDKFPISRPNLTFSTLTVSNMSPEDSSIYLCSVSKSSGNTIYFGEGSWLTVV.

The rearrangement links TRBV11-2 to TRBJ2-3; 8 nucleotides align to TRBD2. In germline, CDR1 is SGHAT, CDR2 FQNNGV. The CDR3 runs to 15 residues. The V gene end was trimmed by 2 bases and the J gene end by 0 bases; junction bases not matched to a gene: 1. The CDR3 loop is CASSLLAGSTDTQYF. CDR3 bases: TGTGCCAGCAGCTTACTAGCGGGTAGCACAGATACGCAGTATTTT.

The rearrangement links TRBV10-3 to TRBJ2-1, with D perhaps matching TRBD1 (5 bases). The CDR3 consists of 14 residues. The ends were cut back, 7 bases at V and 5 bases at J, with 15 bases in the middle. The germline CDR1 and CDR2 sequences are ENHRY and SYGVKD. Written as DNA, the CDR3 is TGTGCCATCATGGGGATAGCCAGGGACAATGAGCAGTTCTTC. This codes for CAIMGIARDNEQFF.

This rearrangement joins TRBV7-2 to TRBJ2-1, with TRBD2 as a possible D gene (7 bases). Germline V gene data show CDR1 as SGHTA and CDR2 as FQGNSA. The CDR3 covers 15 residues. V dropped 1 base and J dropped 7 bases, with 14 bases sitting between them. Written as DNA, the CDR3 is TGTGCCAGCAGCTTAGAGGGGGGGGCCCGGAATGAGCAGTTCTTC. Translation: CASSLEGGARNEQFF.

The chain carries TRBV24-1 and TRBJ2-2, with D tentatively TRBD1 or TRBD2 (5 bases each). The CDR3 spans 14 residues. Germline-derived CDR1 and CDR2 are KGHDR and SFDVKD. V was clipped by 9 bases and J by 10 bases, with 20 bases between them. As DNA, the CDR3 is TGTGCCACCCGAGGGGCAGGCCGGTCGGAGGAGCTGTTTTTT. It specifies CATRGAGRSEELFF.

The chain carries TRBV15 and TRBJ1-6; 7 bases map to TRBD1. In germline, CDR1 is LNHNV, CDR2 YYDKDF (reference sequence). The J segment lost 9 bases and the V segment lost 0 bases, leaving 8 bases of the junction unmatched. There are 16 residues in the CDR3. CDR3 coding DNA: TGTGCCACCAGCAGAGATCCCGAGGGGGCGGTTTCACCCCTCCACTTT. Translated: CATSRDPEGAVSPLHF.

As DNA, the CDR3 is TGTGCCAGCAGCCCCACAGGGGTTTCGGGGGAAAAACTGTTTTTT. It encodes CASSPTGVSGEKLFF. The V call is TRBV7-6, the J call TRBJ1-4; 7 bases fit TRBD1. J gave up 8 bases and V 5 bases, and 11 bases lay outside the gene matches. Germline CDR1 and CDR2: SGHVS and FNYEAQ. There are 15 residues in the CDR3.

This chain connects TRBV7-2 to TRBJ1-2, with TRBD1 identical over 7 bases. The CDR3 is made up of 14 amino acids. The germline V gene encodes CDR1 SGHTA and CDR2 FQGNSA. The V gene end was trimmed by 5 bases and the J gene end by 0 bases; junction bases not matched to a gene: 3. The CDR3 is CASSPGTANYGYTF. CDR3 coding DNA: TGTGCCAGCAGCCCCGGGACAGCTAACTATGGCTACACCTTC.

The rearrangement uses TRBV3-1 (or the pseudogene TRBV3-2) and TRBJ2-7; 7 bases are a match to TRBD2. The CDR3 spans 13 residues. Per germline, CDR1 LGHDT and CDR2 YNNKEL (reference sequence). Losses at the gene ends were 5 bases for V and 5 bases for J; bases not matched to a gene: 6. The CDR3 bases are TGTGCCAGCAGCAACGGGAGGACCCACGAGCAGTACTTC. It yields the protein CASSNGRTHEQYF.

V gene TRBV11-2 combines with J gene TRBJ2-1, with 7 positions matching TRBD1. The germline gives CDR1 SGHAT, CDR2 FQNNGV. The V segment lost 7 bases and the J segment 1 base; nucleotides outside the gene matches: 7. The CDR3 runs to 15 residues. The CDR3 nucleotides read TGTGCCAGCACCCTACAGGGGCCGTCCTACAATGAGCAGTTCTTC. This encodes CASTLQGPSYNEQFF.

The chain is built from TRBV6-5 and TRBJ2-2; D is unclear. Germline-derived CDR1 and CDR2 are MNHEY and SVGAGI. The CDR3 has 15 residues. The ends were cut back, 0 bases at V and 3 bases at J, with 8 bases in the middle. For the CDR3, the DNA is TGTGCCAGCAGTTACTCGACAAGCGACACCGGGGAGCTGTTTTTT. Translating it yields CASSYSTSDTGELFF.

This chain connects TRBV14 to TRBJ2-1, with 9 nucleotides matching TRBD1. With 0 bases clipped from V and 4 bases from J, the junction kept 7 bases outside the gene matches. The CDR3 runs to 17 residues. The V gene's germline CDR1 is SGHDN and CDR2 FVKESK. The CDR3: CASSQDGTGTIYNEQFF. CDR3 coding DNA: TGTGCCAGCAGCCAAGATGGGACAGGGACTATTTACAATGAGCAGTTCTTC.

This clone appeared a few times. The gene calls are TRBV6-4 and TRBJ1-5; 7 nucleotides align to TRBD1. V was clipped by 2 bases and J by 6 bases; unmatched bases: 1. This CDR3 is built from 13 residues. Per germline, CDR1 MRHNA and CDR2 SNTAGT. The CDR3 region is CASSDGTAQPQHF. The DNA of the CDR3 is TGTGCCAGCAGTGACGGGACAGCTCAGCCCCAGCATTTT.

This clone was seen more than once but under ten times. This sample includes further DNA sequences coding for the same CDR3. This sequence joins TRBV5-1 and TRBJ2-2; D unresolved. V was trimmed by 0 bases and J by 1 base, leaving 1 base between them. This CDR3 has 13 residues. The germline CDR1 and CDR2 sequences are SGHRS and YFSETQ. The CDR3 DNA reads TGCGCCAGCAGCTTGGGGAACACCGGGGAGCTGTTTTTT. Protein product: CASSLGNTGELFF. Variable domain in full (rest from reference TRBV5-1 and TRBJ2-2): KAGVTQTPRYLIKTRGQQVTLSCSPISGHRSVSWYQQTPGQGLQFLFEYFSETQRNKGNFPGRFSGRQFSNSRSEMNVSTLELGDSALYLCASSLGNTGELFFGEGSRLTVL.

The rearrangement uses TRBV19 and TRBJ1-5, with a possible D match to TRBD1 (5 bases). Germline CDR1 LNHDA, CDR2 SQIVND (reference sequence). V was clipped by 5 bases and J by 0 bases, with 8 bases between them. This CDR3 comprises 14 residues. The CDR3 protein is CASSLRDSNQPQHF. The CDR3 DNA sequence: TGTGCCAGTAGTCTCAGGGATAGCAATCAGCCCCAGCATTTT.

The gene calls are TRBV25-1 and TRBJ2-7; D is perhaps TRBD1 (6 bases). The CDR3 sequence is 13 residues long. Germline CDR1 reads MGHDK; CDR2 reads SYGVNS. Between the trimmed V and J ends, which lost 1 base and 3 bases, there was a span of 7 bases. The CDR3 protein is CASSESRGYEQYF. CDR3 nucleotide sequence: TGTGCCAGCAGTGAATCCAGGGGCTACGAGCAGTACTTC.

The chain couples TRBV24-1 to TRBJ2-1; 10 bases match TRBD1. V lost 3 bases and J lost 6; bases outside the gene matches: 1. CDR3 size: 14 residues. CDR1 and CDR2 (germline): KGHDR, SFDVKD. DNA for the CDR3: TGTGCCACCAGTGATGGACAGGGGGTCAATGAGCAGTTCTTC. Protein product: CATSDGQGVNEQFF.